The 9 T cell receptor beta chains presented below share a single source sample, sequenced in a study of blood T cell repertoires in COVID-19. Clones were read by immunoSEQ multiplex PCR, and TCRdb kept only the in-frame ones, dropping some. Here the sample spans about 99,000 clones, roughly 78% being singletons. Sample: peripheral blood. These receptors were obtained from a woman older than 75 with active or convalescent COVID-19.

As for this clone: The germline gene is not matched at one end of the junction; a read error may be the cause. The CDR3 spells CASSLVFGGSPTGELFF. Here the CDR3 DNA reads TGTGCCAGCAGCTTGGTGTTCGGGGGATCCCCCACCGGGGAGCTGTTTTTT. This sequence joins TRBV5-1 and TRBJ2-2; maybe TRBD2 (6 bases). This CDR3 comprises 17 residues. Germline V gives CDR1 SGHRS, CDR2 YFSETQ.

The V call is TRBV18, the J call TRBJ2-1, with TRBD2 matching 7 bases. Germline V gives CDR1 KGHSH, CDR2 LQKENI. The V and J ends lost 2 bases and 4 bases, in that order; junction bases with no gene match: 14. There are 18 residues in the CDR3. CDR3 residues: CASSPGGGSLWTYNEQFF. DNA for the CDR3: TGTGCCAGCTCACCAGGAGGCGGGAGCTTATGGACTTACAATGAGCAGTTCTTC. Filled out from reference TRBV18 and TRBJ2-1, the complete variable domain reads NAGVMQNPRHLVRRRGQEARLRCSPMKGHSHVYWYRQLPEEGLKFMVYLQKENIIDESGMPKERFSAEFPKEGPSILRIQQVVRGDSAAYFCASSPGGGSLWTYNEQFFGPGTRLTVL.

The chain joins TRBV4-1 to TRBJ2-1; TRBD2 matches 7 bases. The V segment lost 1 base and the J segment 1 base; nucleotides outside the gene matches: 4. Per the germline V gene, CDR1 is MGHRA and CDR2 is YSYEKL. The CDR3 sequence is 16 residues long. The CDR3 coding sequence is TGCGCCAGCAGCCAAGGCGGGAGTCCGTCCTACAATGAGCAGTTCTTC. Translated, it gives CASSQGGSPSYNEQFF.

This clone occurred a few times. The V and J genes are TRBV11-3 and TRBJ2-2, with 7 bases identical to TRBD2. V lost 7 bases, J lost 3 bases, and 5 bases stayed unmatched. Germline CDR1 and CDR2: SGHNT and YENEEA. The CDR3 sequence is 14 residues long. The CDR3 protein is CASTPAGYTGELFF. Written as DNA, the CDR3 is TGTGCCAGCACCCCAGCGGGGTACACCGGGGAGCTGTTTTTT. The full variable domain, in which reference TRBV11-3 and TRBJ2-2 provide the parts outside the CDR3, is EAGVVQSPRYKIIEKKQPVAFWCNPISGHNTLYWYLQNLGQGPELLIRYENEEAVDDSQLPKDRFSAERLKGVDSTLKIQPAELGDSAVYLCASTPAGYTGELFFGEGSRLTVL.

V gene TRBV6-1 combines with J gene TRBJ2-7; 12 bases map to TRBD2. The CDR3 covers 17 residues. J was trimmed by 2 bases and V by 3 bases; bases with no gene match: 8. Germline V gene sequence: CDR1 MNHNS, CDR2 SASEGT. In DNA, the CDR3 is TGTGCCAGCAGTGATCCCTGGACTAGCGGGAAGCCCTACGAGCAGTACTTC. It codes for CASSDPWTSGKPYEQYF.

The CDR3 loop is CASSYPRGSSYNEQFF. The CDR3 DNA is TGTGCCAGCAGTTACCCACGCGGGAGCTCCTACAATGAGCAGTTCTTC. This rearrangement joins TRBV6-6 to TRBJ2-1; TRBD2 aligns across 7 bases. V gave up 2 bases and J gave up 0 bases; unmatched junction bases: 4. CDR1 is MNHNY and CDR2 is SVGAGI in the germline V gene (reference sequence). The CDR3 contains 16 residues.

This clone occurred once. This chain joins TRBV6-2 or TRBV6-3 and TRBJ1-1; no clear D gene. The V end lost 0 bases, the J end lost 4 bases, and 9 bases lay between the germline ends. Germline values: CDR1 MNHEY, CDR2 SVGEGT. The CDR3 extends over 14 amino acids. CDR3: CASSYSNRVTEAFF. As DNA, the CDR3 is TGTGCCAGCAGTTACTCGAACCGGGTCACTGAAGCTTTCTTT.

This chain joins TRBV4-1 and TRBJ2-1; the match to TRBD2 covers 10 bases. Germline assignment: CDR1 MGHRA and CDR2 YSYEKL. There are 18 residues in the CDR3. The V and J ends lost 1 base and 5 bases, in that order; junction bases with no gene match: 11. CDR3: CASSQGNSAGGYHNEQFF. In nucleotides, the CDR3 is TGCGCCAGCAGCCAAGGGAACTCAGCGGGAGGGTATCACAATGAGCAGTTCTTC.

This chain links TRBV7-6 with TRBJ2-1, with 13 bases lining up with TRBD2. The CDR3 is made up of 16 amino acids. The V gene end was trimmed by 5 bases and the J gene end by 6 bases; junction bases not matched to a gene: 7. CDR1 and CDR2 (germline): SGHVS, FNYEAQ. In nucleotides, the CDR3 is TGTGCCAGCAGCAAACTAGCGGGAGGGCATGGCAATGAGCAGTTCTTC. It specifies CASSKLAGGHGNEQFF. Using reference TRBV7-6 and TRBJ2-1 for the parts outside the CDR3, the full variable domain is GAGVSQSPRYKVTKRGQDVALRCDPISGHVSLYWYRQALGQGPEFLTYFNYEAQQDKSGLPNDRFSAERPEGSISTLTIQRTEQRDSAMYRCASSKLAGGHGNEQFFGPGTRLTVL.